This entry features one T cell receptor beta chain sequence. The CDR3 extends over 16 amino acids. Per germline, CDR1 SGHTS and CDR2 YDEGEE. Germline trimming cut 0 bases from V and 1 base from J; bases unmatched to any gene: 5. The data belong to a study of blood T cell repertoires in COVID-19. Study-wide background: COVID-19 samples, acute and convalescent, were from the United States, Italy and Spain. T cells, B-cell-depleted T cells, or PBMCs provided the cDNA or gDNA that served as material.

Authors' methods: Reference gene primer amplification yielded estimated nucleated cell counts. Sequenced by immunoSEQ multiplex PCR; TCRdb stores in-frame clones only, minus some. That table is the source of V, J and clone size, and D and trimming were worked out from the DNA. The sample lists around 99,000 clones, roughly nine tenths seen once, with approximately 5.1% in the top ten. Sequencing used peripheral blood. The chain combines TRBV5-8 with TRBJ2-3; 7 bases fit TRBD1. This receptor was obtained from a man aged 50 to 59 with acute or convalescent COVID-19. As DNA, the CDR3 is TGTGCCAGCAGCTTGGGGGCAGGGGGTGGCACAGATACGCAGTATTTT. It yields the protein CASSLGAGGGTDTQYF.